This T cell receptor (beta chain) was retrieved from a study of cytomegalovirus exposure and HLA in healthy donors. Whole-study findings and limits: Earlier findings revealed that most TCR beta V segments proved productive either about 87% or about 30% of the time.

Deletions cut 2 bases from V and 7 bases from J, with 11 bases between. The CDR3 spans 13 residues. The germline CDR1 and CDR2 sequences are SEHNR and FQNEAQ (reference sequence). It was with 60 Vbeta and 13 Jbeta primers that the PCR ran. Using immunoSEQ multiplex PCR, the repertoire was profiled, and TCRdb retains in-frame clones only, with some absent. This table holds some 76,000 clones. In regard to this clone: Antigen unknown.

This receptor was obtained from a boy younger than 18 in good health and CMV-seronegative. The chain uses TRBV7-9 and TRBJ1-1, with no clear D. The sample was PBMCs. The CDR3 DNA reads TGTGCCAGCAGCTTAACCCCTCGCAGTGAAGCTTTCTTT. This translates into CASSLTPRSEAFF.